The 17 T cell receptor beta chains below all came from one sample that was sequenced in a study of read filtering for tumor transcriptome and immune sequencing. From roughly 390 ng of RNA, a library with molecular barcoded alpha/delta and beta/gamma adaptors was made. TCRdb analysed the reads with MiXCR anew, one entry per CDR3 protein. The sample contains 55,000 to 60,000 distinct CDR3 sequences, 9% to 15% of which appear only once. The specimen was a population of CD138-negative cells sorted from bone marrow. The source of these receptors is a donor at least 40 years old with multiple myeloma.

The J gene is TRBJ2-1, the V gene TRBV15; possibly TRBD1 or TRBD2 for D (5 bases each). This CDR3 comprises 16 residues. CDR1 LNHNV and CDR2 YYDKDF come from the germline V gene (reference sequence). V was trimmed by 4 bases and J by 5 bases, leaving 18 bases between them. CDR3 DNA sequence: TGTGCCACCAGCAAAGGGGAGCAAAGACGAAACAATGAGCAGTTCTTC. Its translation: CATSKGEQRRNNEQFF.

This clonotype was recorded many times. V gene TRBV11-2 combines with J gene TRBJ2-1; the match to TRBD2 covers 14 bases. V trimming: 5 bases; J trimming: 5 bases; junction bases outside the gene matches: 11. Germline values: CDR1 SGHAT, CDR2 FQNNGV. This CDR3 is 18 amino acids long. CDR3 amino acids: CASSVGLAGGPPNNEQFF. The CDR3 DNA sequence: TGTGCCAGCAGCGTCGGACTAGCGGGGGGACCCCCGAACAATGAGCAGTTCTTC.

This clonotype was seen repeatedly, ten times or more. One end of the junction fails to match germline, which may point to a read error. The chain recombines TRBV18 with TRBJ1-1; TRBD1 aligns across 9 bases. Germline loops: CDR1 KGHSH, CDR2 LQKENI. The CDR3 runs 16 residues. CDR3 protein: CASSPQGAFSRVEAFF. In nucleotides, the CDR3 is TGTGCCAGCTCGCCACAGGGGGCTTTTAGTCGGGTGGAAGCTTTCTTT. The full variable domain, rest sourced from reference TRBV18 and TRBJ1-1, is NAGVMQNPRHLVRRRGQEARLRCSPMKGHSHVYWYRQLPEEGLKFMVYLQKENIIDESGMPKERFSAEFPKEGPSILRIQQVVRGDSAAYFCASSPQGAFSRVEAFFGQGTRLTVV.

This clonotype was seen at least ten times. The genes are TRBV18 and TRBJ2-1; D is unresolved. Germline V gene lookup returns CDR1 KGHSH and CDR2 LQKENI. This CDR3 contains 16 residues. The V end lost 0 bases, the J end lost 2 bases, and 11 bases lay between the germline ends. The CDR3 DNA reads as TGTGCCAGCTCACCACCGTCGGCACGGGCCTACAATGAGCAGTTCTTC. Encoded protein: CASSPPSARAYNEQFF.

This chain links TRBV5-1 with TRBJ2-5; possible D gene TRBD1, 6 bases. The CDR3 is 16 amino acids. V lost 6 bases to trimming and J lost 2 bases, with 20 bases between them. Germline assignment: CDR1 SGHRS and CDR2 YFSETQ. CDR3 nucleotides: TGCGCCAGCACACTTTGGGACATCCTGGGGCAAGAGACCCAGTACTTC. Amino acids: CASTLWDILGQETQYF.

This clonotype was found many times. CDR3 in DNA: TGCAGCGCCGAACGGACAGGGGTGAAGACCCAGTACTTC. This encodes CSAERTGVKTQYF. The V gene is TRBV29-1, the J gene TRBJ2-5, with TRBD1 matching 9 bases. V dropped 7 bases and J dropped 6; count of bases not matched to a gene: 9. CDR3 length: 13 residues. Germline CDR1 and CDR2: SQVTM and ANQGSEA.

This clonotype was detected many times. This chain links TRBV4-2 with TRBJ2-7; D perhaps matches TRBD2 (7 bases). Germline V gene lookup returns CDR1 LGHNA and CDR2 YNFKEQ. The CDR3 contains 16 residues. V lost 4 bases and J 0 bases, leaving 16 bases between the germline ends. The CDR3 DNA reads TGTGCCAGCAGCCTTTATGGGGGGGGCAGCTCCTACGAGCAGTACTTC. It codes for CASSLYGGGSSYEQYF.

This clonotype came up many times. The V gene is TRBV7-2, the J gene TRBJ2-5, with unresolved D. The CDR3 is 14 amino acids. Deletions cut 0 bases from V and 5 bases from J, with 10 bases between. CDR1 SGHTA and CDR2 FQGNSA come from the germline V gene. CDR3 coding DNA: TGTGCCAGCAGCTTAGCGCGACGGGTCGAGACCCAGTACTTC. It is translated as CASSLARRVETQYF.

This clonotype was counted ten times or more. The rearrangement uses TRBV9 and TRBJ2-7; TRBD2 matches 7 bases. J was trimmed by 1 base and V by 4 bases; bases with no gene match: 5. CDR3 size: 14 residues. The germline V gene encodes CDR1 SGDLS and CDR2 YYNGEE. The CDR3 DNA reads TGTGCCAGCAGCCCGATAGCGGGTTCCTACGAGCAGTACTTC. Its translation: CASSPIAGSYEQYF.

As to this clonotype: A single base separates this from a much larger clone, so it may be a read error. Since the CDR3 does not end with the conserved phenylalanine or tryptophan, this likely comes from a read error. This chain joins TRBV6-1 and TRBJ2-7; D uncertain. The CDR3 runs 14 residues. V lost 1 base, J lost 5 bases, and 12 bases lay in between. Germline V gene data show CDR1 as MNHNS and CDR2 as SASEGT. This CDR3 reads CASSEEGPSHEQYL. As DNA, the CDR3 is TGTGCCAGCAGTGAAGAGGGCCCGTCCCACGAGCAGTACCTC.

This clonotype came up many times. CDR3 sequence: CASSGDLTRETQYF. For the CDR3, the DNA is TGTGCCAGCAGCGGGGACTTAACGCGGGAGACCCAGTACTTC. The chain uses TRBV9 and TRBJ2-5; D perhaps matches TRBD2 (6 bases). This CDR3 region has 14 residues. Germline values: CDR1 SGDLS, CDR2 YYNGEE. Trimming pared 3 bases from V and 5 bases from J, leaving 14 bases between.

This clonotype was found many times. This chain joins TRBV3-1 and TRBJ2-5; D is possibly TRBD1 or TRBD2 (6 bases each). The CDR3 sequence is 15 residues long. Germline V gives CDR1 LGHDT, CDR2 YNNKEL (reference sequence). V was cut by 3 bases and J by 4 bases, with 15 bases left in between. The CDR3 region has the DNA TGTGCCAGCAGCCAGAGGGACACCGGGGGAGAGACCCAGTACTTC. Its translation: CASSQRDTGGETQYF.

By share, this clonotype counts as medium-sized. In DNA, the CDR3 is TGTGCTAGTGGTTTGGGCCTCCTGGACGGTGATGAGCAGTTCTTC. This encodes CASGLGLLDGDEQFF. The J gene is TRBJ2-1, the V gene TRBV12-5; D is uncertain. The germline V and J ends were trimmed by 1 base and 8 bases, with 15 bases remaining between them. The CDR3 runs 15 residues. Germline CDR1 LGHNT, CDR2 FRNRAP. Full variable domain (missing parts from reference TRBV12-5 and TRBJ2-1): DARVTQTPRHKVTEMGQEVTMRCQPILGHNTVFWYRQTMMQGLELLAYFRNRAPLDDSGMPKDRFSAEMPDATLATLKIQPSEPRDSAVYFCASGLGLLDGDEQFFGPGTRLTVL.

This clonotype is medium-sized in the sample. CDR3 coding DNA: TGTGCCTGGAGCGAGGGACTAGCTGGCCACAATGAGCAGTTCTTC. This codes for CAWSEGLAGHNEQFF. The chain combines TRBV30 with TRBJ2-1; TRBD2 matches 9 bases. Looked up from germline, CDR1 is GTSNPN and CDR2 is SVGIG (reference sequence). After removal of 3 bases from V and 5 bases from J, the junction contained 8 bases not matched to a gene. The CDR3 covers 15 residues.

This clonotype was recorded many times. The chain has TRBV11-2 and TRBJ2-3; 9 bases are a match to TRBD2. The J segment lost 7 bases and the V segment lost 1 base, leaving 9 bases of the junction unmatched. The V gene's germline CDR1 is SGHAT and CDR2 FQNNGV. The CDR3 loop spans 16 amino acids. Here the CDR3 reads CASSLGSAGGQNTQYF. CDR3 in DNA: TGTGCCAGCAGCTTAGGTTCAGCGGGGGGTCAAAATACGCAGTATTTT.

Ten or more counts support this clonotype. V usage is TRBV4-1 and J usage is TRBJ2-5; TRBD1 might be the D (6 bases). Trimming took off 8 bases at V and 5 bases at J, with 15 bases between the two ends. Per the germline V gene, CDR1 is MGHRA and CDR2 is YSYEKL. The CDR3 is made up of 13 amino acids. CDR3 residues: CASALGALETQYF. CDR3 DNA sequence: TGCGCCAGCGCTCTGGGGGCGCTTGAGACCCAGTACTTC.

As to this clonotype: This clone may be a read error of a much larger clone one base away. The V call is TRBV12-3 or TRBV12-4, the J call TRBJ2-3, with TRBD2 matching over 7 bases. The CDR3 length is 12 residues. V lost 11 bases and J lost 10; bases outside the gene matches: 12. CDR3 in amino acids: CAGGLDPDPQYF. DNA of the CDR3: TGTGCCGGCGGACTAGATCCCGATCCGCAGTATTTT.